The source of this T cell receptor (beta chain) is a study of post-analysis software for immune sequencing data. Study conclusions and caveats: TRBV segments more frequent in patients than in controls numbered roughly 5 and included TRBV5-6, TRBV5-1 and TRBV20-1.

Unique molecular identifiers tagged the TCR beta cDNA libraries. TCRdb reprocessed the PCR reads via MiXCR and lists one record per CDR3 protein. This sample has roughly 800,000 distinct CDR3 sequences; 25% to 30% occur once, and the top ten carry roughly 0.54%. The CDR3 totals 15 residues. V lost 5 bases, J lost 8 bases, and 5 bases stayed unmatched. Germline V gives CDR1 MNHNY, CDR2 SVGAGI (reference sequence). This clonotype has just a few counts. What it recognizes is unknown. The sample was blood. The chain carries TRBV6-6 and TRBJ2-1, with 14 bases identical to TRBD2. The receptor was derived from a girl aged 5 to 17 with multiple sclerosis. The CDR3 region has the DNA TGTGCCAGCAGTCCGACTAGCGGGAGGGGGGATGAGCAGTTCTTC. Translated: CASSPTSGRGDEQFF.